Each of the 9 T cell receptor beta chains below was sequenced from the same sample in a study of blood T cell repertoires in COVID-19. Profiling relied on immunoSEQ multiplex PCR, and the TCRdb table lists in-frame clones only, not all of them. The sample has 76,000 or so clones, 82% seen once. Sequenced: peripheral blood. The receptors originated from a man aged 50-59 years with acute or convalescent COVID-19.

This clone was picked up one time. The chain recombines TRBV5-8 with TRBJ2-1, with 10 bases fitting TRBD2. This CDR3 is built from 17 residues. Germline V CDR1 and CDR2: SGHTS, YDEGEE. Trimming removed 0 bases from V and 3 bases from J; junction bases left unmatched: 6. The CDR3 protein is CASSLAILAGIYNEQFF. CDR3 in DNA: TGTGCCAGCAGCTTGGCCATACTAGCGGGAATCTACAATGAGCAGTTCTTC.

The V and J genes are TRBV28 and TRBJ1-2; 7 positions match TRBD1. This CDR3 has 13 amino acids. V gave up 5 bases and J gave up 4 bases; unmatched junction bases: 4. Germline values: CDR1 MDHEN, CDR2 SYDVKM. CDR3 sequence: CASSPTGSYGYTF. CDR3 DNA: TGTGCCAGCAGTCCGACAGGGAGCTATGGCTACACCTTC.

The chain carries TRBV9 and TRBJ1-5, with TRBD1 identical over 9 bases. The CDR3 is made up of 15 amino acids. The V gene end was trimmed by 3 bases and the J gene end by 4 bases; junction bases not matched to a gene: 5. Germline values: CDR1 SGDLS, CDR2 YYNGEE. The CDR3 nucleotides read TGTGCCAGCAGCGCCTCCGGGACAGGGAATCAGCCCCAGCATTTT. Its translation is CASSASGTGNQPQHF.

The rearrangement joins TRBV19 to TRBJ2-1; TRBD1 matches at 7 bases. The CDR3 length is 14 residues. The germline CDR1 and CDR2 sequences are LNHDA and SQIVND (reference sequence). V was pared by 8 bases and J by 2 bases, with 6 bases of the junction left unmatched. CDR3 sequence: CASHDRDAYNEQFF. As DNA, the CDR3 is TGTGCCAGTCATGACAGGGATGCCTACAATGAGCAGTTCTTC. The full variable domain, rest sourced from reference TRBV19 and TRBJ2-1, is DGGITQSPKYLFRKEGQNVTLSCEQNLNHDAMYWYRQDPGQGLRLIYYSQIVNDFQKGDIAEGYSVSREKKESFPLTVTSAQKNPTAFYLCASHDRDAYNEQFFGPGTRLTVL.

J is TRBJ2-1 and V is TRBV5-1, with 8 positions matching TRBD2. This CDR3 is built from 16 residues. With V trimmed by 2 bases and J by 0 bases, 4 bases remained unmatched. CDR1 SGHRS and CDR2 YFSETQ come from the germline V gene. The CDR3 sequence: CASSLTAGGSYNEQFF. In DNA form, the CDR3 reads TGCGCCAGCAGCTTAACGGCGGGAGGCTCCTACAATGAGCAGTTCTTC. Full variable domain (outside the CDR3, taken from reference TRBV5-1 and TRBJ2-1): KAGVTQTPRYLIKTRGQQVTLSCSPISGHRSVSWYQQTPGQGLQFLFEYFSETQRNKGNFPGRFSGRQFSNSRSEMNVSTLELGDSALYLCASSLTAGGSYNEQFFGPGTRLTVL.

J is TRBJ1-5 and V is TRBV28, with 7 nucleotides matching TRBD1. V dropped 5 bases and J dropped 5; count of bases not matched to a gene: 6. This CDR3 has 14 residues. From germline, CDR1 is MDHEN and CDR2 SYDVKM. The CDR3 loop reads CASSPGTEYQPQHF. The CDR3, as DNA: TGTGCCAGCAGTCCCGGGACAGAGTATCAGCCCCAGCATTTT.

The gene calls are TRBV4-1 and TRBJ2-5; TRBD2 aligns across 11 bases. The germline V gene encodes CDR1 MGHRA and CDR2 YSYEKL. CDR3 length equals 17 residues. V dropped 5 bases and J dropped 0; count of bases not matched to a gene: 8. The CDR3, as DNA: TGCGCCAGCAGCTCGAGCCCGGGACTAGCGGACCAAGAGACCCAGTACTTC. The encoded protein is CASSSSPGLADQETQYF.

The sample holds one count of this clone. The chain links TRBV7-9 to TRBJ2-2; 9 bases map to TRBD1. CDR3 length: 15 amino acids. J lost 4 bases, V lost 1 base, and 1 base had no gene match. The germline gives CDR1 SEHNR, CDR2 FQNEAQ (reference sequence). The CDR3 DNA follows: TGTGCCAGCAGCTTAGAGACAGGGGGCACCGGGGAGCTGTTTTTT. As protein: CASSLETGGTGELFF.

The genes are TRBV11-3 and TRBJ2-1, with 8 bases fitting TRBD2. J lost 7 bases, V lost 6 bases, and 14 bases had no gene match. This CDR3 has 16 amino acids. CDR1 and CDR2 from the germline V gene are SGHNT and YENEEA. CDR3 protein: CASSQDGGGPGNEQFF. Here the CDR3 DNA reads TGTGCCAGCAGTCAGGACGGCGGGGGGCCGGGGAATGAGCAGTTCTTC.